The 9 T cell receptor beta chains listed next were all sequenced from one sample in a study of blood T cell repertoires in COVID-19. Produced via immunoSEQ multiplex PCR; TCRdb's table is partial and in-frame only. The data show around 270,000 clones, 75% to 90% seen once. Material: PBMCs or T cells enriched from blood (not recorded which). These receptors originate from a woman between 35 and 50 years old who had been exposed to COVID-19.

V usage is TRBV3-1 (or the pseudogene TRBV3-2) and J usage is TRBJ1-6; D remains ambiguous. Germline assignment: CDR1 LGHDT and CDR2 YNNKEL (reference sequence). This CDR3 has 16 amino acids. V gave up 1 base and J gave up 2 bases, with 9 bases separating them. The CDR3 here is CASSQARGPYNSPLHF. DNA for the CDR3: TGTGCCAGCAGCCAAGCCCGGGGTCCCTATAATTCACCCCTCCACTTT.

As regards this clone: This clone may be a read error of a much larger clone one base away. The V gene is TRBV27, the J gene TRBJ1-2, with 9 bases identical to TRBD1. V shed 3 bases and J 8 bases; nucleotides not matched to a gene: 4. The CDR3 runs 13 residues. CDR1 is MNHEY and CDR2 is SMNVEV in the germline V gene (reference sequence). The CDR3 DNA reads TGTGCCAGCAGTTTTGGGACAGGGAACGGCTACACCTTC. Its protein product is CASSFGTGNGYTF.

A word on this clone: Other DNA sequences in the sample encode the same CDR3. The CDR3 protein is CASSVDGSTDTQYF. CDR3 DNA: TGTGCCAGCAGCGTAGACGGTAGCACAGATACGCAGTATTTT. The chain uses TRBV9 and TRBJ2-3; D is unresolved. The CDR3 is made up of 14 amino acids. CDR1 is SGDLS, CDR2 YYNGEE, per germline. V was trimmed by 0 bases and J by 0 bases, leaving 5 bases between them.

The rearrangement uses TRBV27 and TRBJ2-1; 7 bases map to TRBD2. CDR3 length: 15 amino acids. The V segment lost 3 bases and the J segment 5 bases; nucleotides outside the gene matches: 7. Germline loops: CDR1 MNHEY, CDR2 SMNVEV (reference sequence). In nucleotides, the CDR3 is TGTGCCAGCAGTTTTCTAGCGGAACTAGACAATGAGCAGTTCTTC. Amino acids: CASSFLAELDNEQFF.

The chain combines TRBV11-2 with TRBJ2-7; 9 bases map to TRBD2. J was trimmed by 7 bases and V by 5 bases; bases with no gene match: 12. The CDR3 is made up of 15 amino acids. CDR1 SGHAT and CDR2 FQNNGV come from the germline V gene. The CDR3 reads CASSHLVAGGSEQYF. The CDR3 DNA sequence: TGTGCCAGCAGCCACTTGGTGGCGGGGGGGTCTGAGCAGTACTTC.

The chain joins TRBV30 to TRBJ1-1; TRBD1 might be the D (5 bases). This CDR3 is built from 12 residues. Germline V lookup: CDR1 GTSNPN, CDR2 SVGIG (reference sequence). Trimming removed 1 base at V and 4 bases at J, with 7 bases between. The CDR3, as DNA: TGTGCCTGGAGTGACAGGATCACTGAAGCTTTCTTT. It specifies CAWSDRITEAFF.

The gene calls are TRBV2 and TRBJ1-4; D possibly corresponds to TRBD1 (5 bases). Trimming removed 7 bases at V and 6 bases at J, with 12 bases between. This CDR3 has 13 amino acids. Looked up from germline, CDR1 is SNHLY and CDR2 is FYNNEI. CDR3 in DNA: TGTGCCAGCAATGTCAGGGAATATGAAAAACTGTTTTTT. It codes for CASNVREYEKLFF.

The chain couples TRBV10-2 to TRBJ2-3; TRBD2 agrees at 8 bases. CDR1 WSHSY and CDR2 SAAADI come from the germline V gene. The CDR3 extends over 14 amino acids. The trim removed 8 bases at V and 5 bases at J, leaving 9 bases unmatched. The CDR3 DNA sequence: TGCGCCAGCGGAGGGAGCGGGAGAGGAGATACGCAGTATTTT. It yields the protein CASGGSGRGDTQYF.

The J gene is TRBJ2-5, the V gene TRBV2; 8 nucleotides align to TRBD2. The germline V gene encodes CDR1 SNHLY and CDR2 FYNNEI. V shed 8 bases and J 4 bases; nucleotides not matched to a gene: 12. This CDR3 has 15 residues. CDR3 DNA: TGTGCCAGCGGAAGTAAGACTAGCGATGGAGAGACCCAGTACTTC. This gives the protein CASGSKTSDGETQYF. The whole variable domain, remainder taken from reference TRBV2 and TRBJ2-5, is EPEVTQTPSHQVTQMGQEVILRCVPISNHLYFYWYRQILGQKVEFLVSFYNNEISEKSEIFDDQFSVERPDGSNFTLKIRSTKLEDSAMYFCASGSKTSDGETQYFGPGTRLLVL.